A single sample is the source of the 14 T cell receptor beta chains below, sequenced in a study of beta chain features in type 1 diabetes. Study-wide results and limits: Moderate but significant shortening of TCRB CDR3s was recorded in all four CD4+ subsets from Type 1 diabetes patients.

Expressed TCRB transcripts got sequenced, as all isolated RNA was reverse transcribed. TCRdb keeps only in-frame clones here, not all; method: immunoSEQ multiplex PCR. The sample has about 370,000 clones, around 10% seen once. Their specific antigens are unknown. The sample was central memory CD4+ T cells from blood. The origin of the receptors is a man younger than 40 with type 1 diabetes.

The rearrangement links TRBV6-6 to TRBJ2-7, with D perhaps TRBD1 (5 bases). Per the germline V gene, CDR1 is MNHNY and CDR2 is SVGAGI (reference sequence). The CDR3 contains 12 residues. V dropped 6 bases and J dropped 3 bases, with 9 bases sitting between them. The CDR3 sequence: CASSLQGYEQYF. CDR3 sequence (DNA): TGTGCCAGCAGCCTCCAGGGCTACGAGCAGTACTTC.

CDR3 DNA: TGTGCCAGCAGCTTCACCCAGGGGAGGTCTTCTCGGAACACTGAAGCTTTCTTT. Protein: CASSFTQGRSSRNTEAFF. The rearrangement joins TRBV11-3 to TRBJ1-1; D might be TRBD1 (6 bases). The CDR3 runs 18 residues. CDR1 and CDR2 from the germline V gene are SGHNT and YENEEA. Trimming took 3 bases from V and 1 from J, leaving 21 bases between them. The entire variable domain, with the rest obtained from reference TRBV11-3 and TRBJ1-1, is as follows: EAGVVQSPRYKIIEKKQPVAFWCNPISGHNTLYWYLQNLGQGPELLIRYENEEAVDDSQLPKDRFSAERLKGVDSTLKIQPAELGDSAVYLCASSFTQGRSSRNTEAFFGQGTRLTVV.

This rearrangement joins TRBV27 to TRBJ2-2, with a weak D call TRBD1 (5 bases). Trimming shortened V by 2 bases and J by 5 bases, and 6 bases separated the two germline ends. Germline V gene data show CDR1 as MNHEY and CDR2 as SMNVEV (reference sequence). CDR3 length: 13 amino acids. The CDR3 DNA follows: TGTGCCAGCAGTTTAAAGGGGACCGGGGAGCTGTTTTTT. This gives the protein CASSLKGTGELFF.

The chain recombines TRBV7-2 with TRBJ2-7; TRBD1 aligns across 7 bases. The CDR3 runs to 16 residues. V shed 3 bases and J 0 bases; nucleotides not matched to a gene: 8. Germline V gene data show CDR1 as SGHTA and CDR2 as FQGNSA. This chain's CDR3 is CASSLTGTASSYEQYF. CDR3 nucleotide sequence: TGTGCCAGCAGCTTGACCGGGACAGCGAGCTCCTACGAGCAGTACTTC.

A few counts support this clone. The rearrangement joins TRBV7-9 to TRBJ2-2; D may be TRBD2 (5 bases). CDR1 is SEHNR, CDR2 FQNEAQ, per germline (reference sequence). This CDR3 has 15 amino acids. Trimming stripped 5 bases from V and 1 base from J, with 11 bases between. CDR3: CASSPNSVNTGELFF. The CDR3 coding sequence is TGTGCCAGCAGCCCGAATAGCGTGAACACCGGGGAGCTGTTTTTT.

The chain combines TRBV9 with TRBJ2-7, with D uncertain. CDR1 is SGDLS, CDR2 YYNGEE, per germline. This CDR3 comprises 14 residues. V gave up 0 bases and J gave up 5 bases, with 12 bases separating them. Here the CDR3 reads CASSVGMATDEQYF. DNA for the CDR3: TGTGCCAGCAGCGTAGGGATGGCGACGGACGAGCAGTACTTC.

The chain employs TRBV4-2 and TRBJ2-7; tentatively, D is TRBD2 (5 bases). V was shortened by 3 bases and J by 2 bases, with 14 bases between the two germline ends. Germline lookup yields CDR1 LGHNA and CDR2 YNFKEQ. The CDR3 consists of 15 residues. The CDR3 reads CASSQRVDSTYEQYF. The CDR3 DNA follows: TGTGCCAGCAGCCAGAGGGTGGACTCAACCTACGAGCAGTACTTC.

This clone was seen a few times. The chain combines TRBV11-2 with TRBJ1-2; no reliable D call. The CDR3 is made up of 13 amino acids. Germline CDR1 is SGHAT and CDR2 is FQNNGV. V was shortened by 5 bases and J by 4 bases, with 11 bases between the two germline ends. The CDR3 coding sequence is TGTGCCAGCAGCACGCAGGCCATCTATGGCTACACCTTC. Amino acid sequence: CASSTQAIYGYTF. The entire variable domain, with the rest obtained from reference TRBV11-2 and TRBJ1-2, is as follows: EAGVAQSPRYKIIEKRQSVAFWCNPISGHATLYWYQQILGQGPKLLIQFQNNGVVDDSQLPKDRFSAERLKGVDSTLKIQPAKLEDSAVYLCASSTQAIYGYTFGSGTRLTVV.

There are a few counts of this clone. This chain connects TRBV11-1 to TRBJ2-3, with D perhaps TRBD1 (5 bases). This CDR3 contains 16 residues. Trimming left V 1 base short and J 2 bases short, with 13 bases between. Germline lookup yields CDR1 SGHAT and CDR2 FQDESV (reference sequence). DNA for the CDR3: TGTGCCAGCAGCTTAGGGCGACAGTTCCTCACAGATACGCAGTATTTT. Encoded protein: CASSLGRQFLTDTQYF.

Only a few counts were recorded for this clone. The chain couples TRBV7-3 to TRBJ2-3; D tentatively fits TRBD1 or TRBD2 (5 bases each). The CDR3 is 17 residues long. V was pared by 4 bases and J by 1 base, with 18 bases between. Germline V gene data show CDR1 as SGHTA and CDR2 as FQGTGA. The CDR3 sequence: CASSSRVASDGTDTQYF. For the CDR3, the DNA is TGTGCCAGCAGCTCCAGGGTAGCGTCGGACGGCACAGATACGCAGTATTTT. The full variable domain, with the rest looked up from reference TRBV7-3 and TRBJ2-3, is GAGVSQTPSNKVTEKGKYVELRCDPISGHTALYWYRQSLGQGPEFLIYFQGTGAADDSGLPNDRFFAVRPEGSVSTLKIQRTERGDSAVYLCASSSRVASDGTDTQYFGPGTRLTVL.

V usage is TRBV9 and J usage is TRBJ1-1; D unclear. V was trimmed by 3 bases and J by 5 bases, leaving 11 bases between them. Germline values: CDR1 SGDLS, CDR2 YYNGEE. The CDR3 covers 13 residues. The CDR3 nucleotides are TGTGCCAGCAGCGCCTACGAAGGAACTGAAGCTTTCTTT. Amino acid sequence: CASSAYEGTEAFF.

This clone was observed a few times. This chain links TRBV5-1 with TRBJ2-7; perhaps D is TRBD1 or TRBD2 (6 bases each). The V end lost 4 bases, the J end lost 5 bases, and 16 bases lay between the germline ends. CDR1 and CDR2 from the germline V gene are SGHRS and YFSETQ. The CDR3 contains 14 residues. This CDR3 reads CASSPGAHSNEQYF. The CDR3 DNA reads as TGCGCCAGCAGCCCGGGGGCGCATAGTAACGAGCAGTACTTC.

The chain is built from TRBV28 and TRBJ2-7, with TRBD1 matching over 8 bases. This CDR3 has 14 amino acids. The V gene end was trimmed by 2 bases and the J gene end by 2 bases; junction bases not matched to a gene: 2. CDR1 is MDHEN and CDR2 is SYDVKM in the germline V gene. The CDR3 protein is CASSLQGQAYEQYF. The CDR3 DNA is TGTGCCAGCAGTTTACAGGGACAGGCCTACGAGCAGTACTTC.

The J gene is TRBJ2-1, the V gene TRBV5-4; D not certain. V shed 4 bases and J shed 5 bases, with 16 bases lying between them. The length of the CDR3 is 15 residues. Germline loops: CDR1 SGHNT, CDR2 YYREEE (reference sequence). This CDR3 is CASSQDLGTDNEQFF. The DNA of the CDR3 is TGTGCCAGCAGCCAAGATCTCGGCACCGACAATGAGCAGTTCTTC.